This entry lists 4 T cell receptor beta chains sequenced from one sample in a study of T cells in tuberculosis. Clones were sequenced by immunoSEQ multiplex PCR, and TCRdb holds only the in-frame ones, with some missing. The table records more than 30,000 clones, about 83% of them present only once. Regarding time point: new active TB diagnosis, blood taken before or within 7 days of starting treatment. Sequenced here: PBMCs, sampled at tuberculosis diagnosis. Receptor source: an adult with tuberculosis.

The V call is TRBV7-2, the J call TRBJ2-1, with a possible D match to TRBD2 (5 bases). Per germline, CDR1 SGHTA and CDR2 FQGNSA. The CDR3 has 13 amino acids. Trimming removed 0 bases at V and 10 bases at J, with 10 bases between. The chain's CDR3 is CASSLAQRREQFF. CDR3 bases: TGTGCCAGCAGCTTAGCACAGCGGCGAGAGCAGTTCTTC.

The chain employs TRBV14 and TRBJ2-7; D is unresolved. Germline loops: CDR1 SGHDN, CDR2 FVKESK. The ends were cut back, 4 bases at V and 1 base at J, with 11 bases in the middle. The CDR3 totals 14 residues. CDR3 protein: CASSPQDYSYEQYF. In DNA, the CDR3 is TGTGCCAGCAGCCCCCAGGATTATTCCTACGAGCAGTACTTC. The full variable domain, rest sourced from reference TRBV14 and TRBJ2-7, is EAGVTQFPSHSVIEKGQTVTLRCDPISGHDNLYWYRRVMGKEIKFLLHFVKESKQDESGMPNNRFLAERTGGTYSTLKVQPAELEDSGVYFCASSPQDYSYEQYFGPGTRLTVT.

Concerning this clone: Within the sample, other DNA sequences also encode this same CDR3. The gene calls are TRBV6-1 and TRBJ1-4, with 9 bases that match TRBD1. The V segment lost 5 bases and the J segment 6 bases; nucleotides outside the gene matches: 1. CDR1 and CDR2 (germline): MNHNS, SASEGT. This CDR3 region has 13 residues. Written as DNA, the CDR3 is TGTGCCAGCAGTCGGGACAGGGATGAAAAACTGTTTTTT. Protein sequence: CASSRDRDEKLFF.

This chain connects TRBV19 to TRBJ1-2; TRBD1 agrees at 7 bases. The J segment lost 7 bases and the V segment lost 5 bases, leaving 13 bases of the junction unmatched. In germline, CDR1 is LNHDA, CDR2 SQIVND (reference sequence). The CDR3 sequence is 15 residues long. The CDR3 DNA reads as TGTGCCAGTAGTGCCCAATCCGACAGGGCGGGTGGCTACACCTTC. Translating it yields CASSAQSDRAGGYTF.